The 30 T cell receptor beta chains listed next were all sequenced from one sample in a study of neoadjuvant nivolumab and ipilimumab in lung cancer. Assay: immunoSEQ multiplex PCR; the TCRdb copy retains only in-frame clones and omits some. The table records fewer than 40,000 clones, less than 95% of them present only once. The sample consisted of peripheral blood, taken after neoadjuvant nivolumab, alone or with ipilimumab, at or shortly before surgery. The receptors originated from an adult with non-small cell lung cancer.

The chain combines TRBV6-5 with TRBJ1-4; TRBD1 is a possible D gene (6 bases). The CDR3 sequence is 15 residues long. Per the germline V gene, CDR1 is MNHEY and CDR2 is SVGAGI. The V end was cut by 8 bases, the J end by 5 bases, with 18 bases between. The CDR3 loop is CASRDPTGPNEKLFF. The CDR3 DNA reads as TGTGCCAGCCGGGACCCGACAGGCCCAAATGAAAAACTGTTTTTT.

This clone was counted once. This sequence joins TRBV4-2 and TRBJ1-1, with 8 bases identical to TRBD1. The CDR3 extends over 14 amino acids. The J segment lost 4 bases and the V segment lost 4 bases, leaving 5 bases of the junction unmatched. CDR1 and CDR2 from the germline V gene are LGHNA and YNFKEQ. The chain's CDR3 is CASSPGDRFTEAFF. In DNA form, the CDR3 reads TGTGCCAGCAGCCCCGGGGACAGGTTCACTGAAGCTTTCTTT.

V gene TRBV5-1 combines with J gene TRBJ1-5; D unclear. Trimming cost V 3 bases and J 0 bases, with 4 bases left between them. The length of the CDR3 is 13 residues. CDR1 and CDR2 from the germline V gene are SGHRS and YFSETQ. This chain's CDR3 is CASSSDSNQPQHF. As DNA, the CDR3 is TGCGCCAGCAGCTCTGATAGCAATCAGCCCCAGCATTTT.

The J gene is TRBJ2-3, the V gene TRBV7-2, with D perhaps given as TRBD1 or TRBD2 (5 bases each). The CDR3 is made up of 14 amino acids. V was cut by 5 bases and J by 6 bases, with 15 bases left in between. The germline gives CDR1 SGHTA, CDR2 FQGNSA. The CDR3 sequence: CASSTGPTGDTQYF. In DNA, the CDR3 is TGTGCCAGCAGCACGGGACCCACCGGGGATACGCAGTATTTT.

The genes are TRBV6-5 and TRBJ2-3, with D hard to call. Germline loops: CDR1 MNHEY, CDR2 SVGAGI. The V gene lost 2 bases and the J gene lost 2 bases, with 11 bases spanning the gap. This CDR3 has 15 residues. DNA of the CDR3: TGTGCCAGCAGTTACGGGAACATTTACACAGATACGCAGTATTTT. It translates to CASSYGNIYTDTQYF.

This chain joins TRBV7-9 and TRBJ2-7, with TRBD1 matching over 7 bases. Trimming removed 5 bases from V and 2 bases from J; junction bases left unmatched: 6. CDR1 is SEHNR, CDR2 FQNEAQ, per germline (reference sequence). The CDR3 covers 14 residues. The CDR3 bases are TGTGCCAGCAGCACCCCGACAGGGACCTACGAGCAGTACTTC. This encodes CASSTPTGTYEQYF.

V and J are TRBV6-1 and TRBJ2-6; 8 positions agree with TRBD1. V lost 6 bases, J lost 6 bases, and 7 bases stayed unmatched. CDR3 length equals 15 residues. Germline CDR1 MNHNS, CDR2 SASEGT. The CDR3 DNA follows: TGTGCCAGCAGCTTGGGACAGGCAGAGGCCAACGTCCTGACTTTC. Its protein is CASSLGQAEANVLTF.

V usage is TRBV7-9 and J usage is TRBJ2-7, with D perhaps TRBD2 (7 bases). CDR3 length: 15 amino acids. Germline V gives CDR1 SEHNR, CDR2 FQNEAQ (reference sequence). With 1 base removed from V and 2 bases from J, the gap between germline ends came to 12 bases. CDR3 coding DNA: TGTGCCAGCAGCTTAGGGGGGGGGCCCACCTACGAGCAGTACTTC. Translated, it gives CASSLGGGPTYEQYF.

The gene calls are TRBV28 and TRBJ2-7; D not certain. This CDR3 contains 9 residues. Trimming removed 8 bases from V and 4 bases from J, with 3 bases in between. From germline, CDR1 is MDHEN and CDR2 SYDVKM. For the CDR3, the DNA is TGTGCCAGCGGATACGAGCAGTACTTC. Protein: CASGYEQYF.

CDR3 bases: TGTGCCAGCAGCCTGAGGGGGCAGGGGGCTGAAGCTTTCTTT. This sequence encodes CASSLRGQGAEAFF. The chain has TRBV14 and TRBJ1-1; 7 nucleotides match TRBD1. V shed 4 bases, J shed 6 bases, and the junction held 8 bases outside the gene matches. CDR1 is SGHDN, CDR2 FVKESK, per germline. The CDR3 sequence is 14 residues long.

This chain connects TRBV11-2 to TRBJ1-1, with D unclear. Germline V gene lookup returns CDR1 SGHAT and CDR2 FQNNGV. Deletions cut 6 bases from V and 0 bases from J, with 11 bases between. The CDR3 sequence is 14 residues long. CDR3 residues: CASSSLGVNTEAFF. For the CDR3, the DNA is TGTGCCAGCAGTTCCCTCGGTGTGAACACTGAAGCTTTCTTT. Looking up the rest from reference TRBV11-2 and TRBJ1-1 gives the full variable domain: EAGVAQSPRYKIIEKRQSVAFWCNPISGHATLYWYQQILGQGPKLLIQFQNNGVVDDSQLPKDRFSAERLKGVDSTLKIQPAKLEDSAVYLCASSSLGVNTEAFFGQGTRLTVV.

The chain recombines TRBV10-3 with TRBJ1-1; 8 bases align to TRBD1. Trimming cost V 6 bases and J 0 bases; bases outside gene matches: 3. The germline CDR1 and CDR2 sequences are ENHRY and SYGVKD. The CDR3 spans 14 residues. As DNA, the CDR3 is TGTGCCATCAGGGGACAGGTAATGAACACTGAAGCTTTCTTT. Translated, it gives CAIRGQVMNTEAFF.

This chain joins TRBV4-1 and TRBJ1-4; D remains unclear. Germline loops: CDR1 MGHRA, CDR2 YSYEKL. The V gene lost 1 base and the J gene lost 10 bases, with 13 bases spanning the gap. This CDR3 is 14 amino acids long. CDR3 loop: CASSQGTSGGKLFF. DNA for the CDR3: TGCGCCAGCAGCCAAGGGACGTCAGGTGGAAAACTGTTTTTT.

V usage is TRBV7-2 and J usage is TRBJ2-3; a weak D match, TRBD1 (5 bases). The CDR3 spans 15 residues. Germline CDR1 and CDR2: SGHTA and FQGNSA. Between the trimmed V and J ends, which lost 5 bases and 0 bases, there was a span of 12 bases. The CDR3 coding sequence is TGTGCCAGCAGCCAGGGCTTTCCTAGCACAGATACGCAGTATTTT. Translation: CASSQGFPSTDTQYF. The full variable domain, its missing parts supplied by reference TRBV7-2 and TRBJ2-3, is GAGVSQSPSNKVTEKGKDVELRCDPISGHTALYWYRQSLGQGLEFLIYFQGNSAPDKSGLPSDRFSAERTGGSVSTLTIQRTQQEDSAVYLCASSQGFPSTDTQYFGPGTRLTVL.

The chain couples TRBV19 to TRBJ1-4; D ambiguous. V lost 7 bases, J lost 5 bases, and 11 bases lay in between. Germline CDR1 is LNHDA and CDR2 is SQIVND (reference sequence). The CDR3 has 13 residues. The CDR3 DNA is TGTGCCAGTATCGGACGGTCAAATGAAAAACTGTTTTTT. Its protein is CASIGRSNEKLFF. The full variable domain, its missing parts supplied by reference TRBV19 and TRBJ1-4, is DGGITQSPKYLFRKEGQNVTLSCEQNLNHDAMYWYRQDPGQGLRLIYYSQIVNDFQKGDIAEGYSVSREKKESFPLTVTSAQKNPTAFYLCASIGRSNEKLFFGSGTQLSVL.

This clone showed up just a few times. The V gene is TRBV7-2, the J gene TRBJ2-5; D is unresolved. This CDR3 is built from 14 residues. CDR1 is SGHTA and CDR2 is FQGNSA in the germline V gene. V lost 0 bases, J lost 9 bases, and 14 bases lay in between. The CDR3 region has the DNA TGTGCCAGCAGCTTAGCATTGGAACAAAGGGCCCAGTACTTC. Its protein is CASSLALEQRAQYF.

As DNA, the CDR3 is TGCGCCAGCAGCCTCGGGGGCCGGTCCTACGAGCAGTACTTC. Residues: CASSLGGRSYEQYF. V is TRBV5-1 and J is TRBJ2-7, with D possibly being TRBD1 or TRBD2 (6 bases each). The CDR3 totals 14 residues. V was trimmed by 4 bases and J by 1 base, leaving 12 bases between them. CDR1 and CDR2 (germline): SGHRS, YFSETQ.

The chain combines TRBV5-1 with TRBJ2-7; D call uncertain. The CDR3 runs 15 residues. The V gene's germline CDR1 is SGHRS and CDR2 YFSETQ. The V and J ends lost 0 bases and 6 bases respectively, with 16 bases between them. The CDR3 reads CASSLEGELGREQYF. Here the CDR3 DNA reads TGCGCCAGCAGCTTGGAGGGCGAGCTAGGCCGCGAGCAGTACTTC.

The chain links TRBV5-3 to TRBJ2-1; D is undetermined. TRBV5-3 is an ORF, with its function uncertain. This CDR3 spans 16 amino acids. V dropped 2 bases and J dropped 0 bases, with 12 bases sitting between them. The CDR3 sequence is CARSLRSQYSYNEQFF. The CDR3 nucleotides read TGTGCCAGAAGCTTAAGGTCTCAGTACTCCTACAATGAGCAGTTCTTC.

The chain combines TRBV7-2 with TRBJ1-6; D might be TRBD1 (5 bases). There are 16 residues in the CDR3. In germline, CDR1 is SGHTA, CDR2 FQGNSA. With 1 base removed from V and 6 bases from J, the gap between germline ends came to 13 bases. In DNA form, the CDR3 reads TGTGCCAGCAGCTTAGTAGGGGCAAACTTTAATTCACCCCTCCACTTT. This translates into CASSLVGANFNSPLHF.

V usage is TRBV2 and J usage is TRBJ2-6; D is uncertain. V gave up 11 bases and J gave up 2 bases, with 13 bases separating them. Germline CDR1 SNHLY, CDR2 FYNNEI. The CDR3 sequence is 14 residues long. The CDR3 protein is CASTGWAGANVLTF. DNA of the CDR3: TGTGCCTCGACCGGTTGGGCTGGGGCCAACGTCCTGACTTTC.

The V gene is TRBV5-6, the J gene TRBJ1-1; D not certain. The germline V gene encodes CDR1 SGHDT and CDR2 YYEEEE. V was trimmed by 1 base and J by 4 bases, leaving 11 bases between them. The CDR3 is made up of 14 amino acids. The CDR3 is CASSLTGVGTEAFF. CDR3 in DNA: TGTGCCAGCAGCTTGACCGGGGTGGGCACTGAAGCTTTCTTT.

The gene calls are TRBV7-2 and TRBJ2-3, with D uncertain. Germline-derived CDR1 and CDR2 are SGHTA and FQGNSA. Trimming removed 5 bases at V and 4 bases at J, with 10 bases between. This CDR3 comprises 13 residues. The DNA for the CDR3 is TGTGCCAGCAGCCCAACCGTGGCAGATACGCAGTATTTT. Translated, it gives CASSPTVADTQYF.

This clone appeared a single time. V gene TRBV6-1 combines with J gene TRBJ1-2; TRBD1 is a possible D gene (5 bases). Trimming removed 4 bases at V and 7 bases at J, with 16 bases between. Germline lookup yields CDR1 MNHNS and CDR2 SASEGT. The CDR3 has 14 amino acids. DNA for the CDR3: TGTGCCAGCAGTGCAAAAATAGGGGCTGTTGGCTACACCTTC. Its protein product is CASSAKIGAVGYTF.

This chain links TRBV20-1 with TRBJ1-1; possibly TRBD1 for D (6 bases). Germline V gene lookup returns CDR1 DFQATT and CDR2 SNEGSKA (reference sequence). This CDR3 is built from 11 residues. The CDR3 protein is CRSSGASEAFF. The CDR3 nucleotides are TGCAGGTCTTCGGGGGCGTCTGAAGCTTTCTTT.

The V and J genes are TRBV13 and TRBJ2-7; D perhaps matches TRBD1 (5 bases). Germline V gene sequence: CDR1 PRHDT, CDR2 FYEKMQ (reference sequence). The CDR3 is 12 residues long. V was clipped by 5 bases and J by 4 bases, with 9 bases between them. The chain's CDR3 is CASSPDRYEQYF. The CDR3 nucleotides read TGTGCCAGCAGCCCCGACAGATACGAGCAGTACTTC.

Comments on this clone: Its ends do not fully match the called genes, so a read error is possible. The rearrangement links TRBV11-2 to TRBJ2-3; TRBD1 might be the D (5 bases). From germline, CDR1 is SGHAT and CDR2 FQNNGV. The CDR3 contains 16 residues. The CDR3, as DNA: TGTGCCAGCAGCTTAGGCGGACATCATAGCACCGATACGCAGTATTTT. Translation gives CASSLGGHHSTDTQYF.

V is TRBV10-3 and J is TRBJ2-7, with unresolved D. The CDR3 covers 12 residues. Looked up from germline, CDR1 is ENHRY and CDR2 is SYGVKD. V lost 0 bases to trimming and J lost 6 bases, with 6 bases between them. The CDR3 nucleotides are TGTGCCATCAGTGAGTCGTTTGGCGAGCAGTACTTC. Protein: CAISESFGEQYF.

The V gene is TRBV7-2, the J gene TRBJ2-7; weak D call: TRBD1 (6 bases). This CDR3 has 16 residues. The V end lost 1 base, the J end lost 0 bases, and 13 bases lay between the germline ends. Germline V lookup: CDR1 SGHTA, CDR2 FQGNSA. Here the CDR3 DNA reads TGTGCCAGCAGCTTAGTTGGACAGATAAGCTCCTACGAGCAGTACTTC. This sequence encodes CASSLVGQISSYEQYF.

The rearrangement joins TRBV29-1 to TRBJ2-7, with 10 bases fitting TRBD1. J lost 4 bases, V lost 3 bases, and 6 bases had no gene match. This CDR3 has 14 residues. Germline CDR1 SQVTM, CDR2 ANQGSEA. The chain's CDR3 is CSVEPWDRGYEQYF. The CDR3 DNA reads as TGCAGCGTTGAGCCCTGGGACAGGGGTTACGAGCAGTACTTC.